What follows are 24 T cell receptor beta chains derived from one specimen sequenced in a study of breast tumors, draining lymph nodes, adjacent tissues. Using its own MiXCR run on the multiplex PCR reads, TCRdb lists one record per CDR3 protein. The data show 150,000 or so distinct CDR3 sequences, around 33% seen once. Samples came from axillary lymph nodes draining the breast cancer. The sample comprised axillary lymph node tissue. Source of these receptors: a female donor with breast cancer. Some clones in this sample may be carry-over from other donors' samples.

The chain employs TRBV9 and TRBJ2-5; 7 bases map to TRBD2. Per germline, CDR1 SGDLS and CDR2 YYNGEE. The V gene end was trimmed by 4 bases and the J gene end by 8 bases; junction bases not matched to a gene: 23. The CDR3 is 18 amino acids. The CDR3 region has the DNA TGTGCCAGCAGCCCGCCTCAGACTAGCTTACCCAACCGGGTTACCCAGTACTTC. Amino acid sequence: CASSPPQTSLPNRVTQYF. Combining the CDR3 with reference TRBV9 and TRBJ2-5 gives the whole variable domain DSGVTQTPKHLITATGQRVTLRCSPRSGDLSVYWYQQSLDQGLQFLIQYYNGEERAKGNILERFSAQQFPDLHSELNLSSLELGDSALYFCASSPPQTSLPNRVTQYFGPGTRLLVL.

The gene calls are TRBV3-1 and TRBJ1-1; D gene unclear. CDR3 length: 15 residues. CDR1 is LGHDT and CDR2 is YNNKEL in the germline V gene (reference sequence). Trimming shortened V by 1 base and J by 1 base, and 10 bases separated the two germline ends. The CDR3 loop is CASSQVRGKNTEAFF. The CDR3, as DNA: TGTGCCAGCAGCCAAGTTCGAGGGAAGAACACTGAAGCTTTCTTT. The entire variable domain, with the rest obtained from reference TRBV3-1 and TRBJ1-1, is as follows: DTAVSQTPKYLVTQMGNDKSIKCEQNLGHDTMYWYKQDSKKFLKIMFSYNNKELIINETVPNRFSPKSPDKAHLNLHINSLELGDSAVYFCASSQVRGKNTEAFFGQGTRLTVV.

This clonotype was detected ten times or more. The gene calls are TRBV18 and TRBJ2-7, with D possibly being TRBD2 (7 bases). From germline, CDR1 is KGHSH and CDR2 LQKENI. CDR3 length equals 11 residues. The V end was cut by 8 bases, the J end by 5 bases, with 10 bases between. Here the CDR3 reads CASRGGDEQYF. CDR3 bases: TGTGCCAGCCGAGGGGGGGACGAGCAGTACTTC. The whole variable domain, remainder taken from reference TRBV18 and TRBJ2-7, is NAGVMQNPRHLVRRRGQEARLRCSPMKGHSHVYWYRQLPEEGLKFMVYLQKENIIDESGMPKERFSAEFPKEGPSILRIQQVVRGDSAAYFCASRGGDEQYFGPGTRLTVT.

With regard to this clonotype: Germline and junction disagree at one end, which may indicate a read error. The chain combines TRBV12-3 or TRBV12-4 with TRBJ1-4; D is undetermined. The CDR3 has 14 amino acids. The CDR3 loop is CASSHQRRERKLFF. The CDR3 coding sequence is TGTGCCAGCAGCCACCAGAGGAGGGAGCGAAAACTGTTCTTT.

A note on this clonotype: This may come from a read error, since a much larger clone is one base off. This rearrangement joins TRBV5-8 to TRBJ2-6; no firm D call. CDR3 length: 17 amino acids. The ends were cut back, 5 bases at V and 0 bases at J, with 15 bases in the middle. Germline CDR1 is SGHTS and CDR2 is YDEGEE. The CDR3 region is CASSYAPALSGANVLTF. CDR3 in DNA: TGTGCCAGCAGTTACGCCCCGGCCCTCTCTGGGGCCAACGTCCTGACTTTC. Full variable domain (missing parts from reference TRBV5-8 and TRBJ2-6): EAGVTQSPTHLIKTRGQQATLRCSPISGHTSVYWYQQALGLGLQFLLWYDEGEERNRGNFPPRFSGRQFPNYSSELNVNALELEDSALYLCASSYAPALSGANVLTFGAGSRLTVL.

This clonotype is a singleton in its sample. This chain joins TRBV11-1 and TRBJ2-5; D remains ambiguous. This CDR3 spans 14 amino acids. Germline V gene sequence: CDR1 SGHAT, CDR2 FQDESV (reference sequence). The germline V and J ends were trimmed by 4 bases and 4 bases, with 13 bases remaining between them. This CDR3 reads CASSYRVTGETQYF. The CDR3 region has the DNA TGTGCCAGCAGCTATCGAGTTACCGGAGAGACCCAGTACTTC.

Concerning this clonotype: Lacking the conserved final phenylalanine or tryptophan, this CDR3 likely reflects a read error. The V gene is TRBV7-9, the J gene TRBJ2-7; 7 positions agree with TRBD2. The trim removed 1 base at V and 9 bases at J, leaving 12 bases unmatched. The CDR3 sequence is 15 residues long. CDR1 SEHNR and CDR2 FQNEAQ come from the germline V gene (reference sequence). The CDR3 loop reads CASSLVGGSGNVQYS. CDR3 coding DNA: TGTGCCAGCAGCTTAGTCGGCGGGAGTGGGAACGTGCAGTACTCC.

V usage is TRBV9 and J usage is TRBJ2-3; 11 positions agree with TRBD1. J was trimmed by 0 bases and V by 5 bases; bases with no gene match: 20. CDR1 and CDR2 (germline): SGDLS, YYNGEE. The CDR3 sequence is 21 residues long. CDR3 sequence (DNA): TGTGCCAGCAGGACCCCCGGGACAGGGGGATCGGATGGGGGTAGCACAGATACGCAGTATTTT. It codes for CASRTPGTGGSDGGSTDTQYF. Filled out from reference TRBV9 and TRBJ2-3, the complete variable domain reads DSGVTQTPKHLITATGQRVTLRCSPRSGDLSVYWYQQSLDQGLQFLIQYYNGEERAKGNILERFSAQQFPDLHSELNLSSLELGDSALYFCASRTPGTGGSDGGSTDTQYFGPGTRLTVL.

CDR3 sequence: CASKGQGAYTQFF. The CDR3 nucleotides are TGTGCCAGCAAAGGACAGGGGGCATATACGCAGTTCTTC. This chain connects TRBV7-2 to TRBJ2-1, with TRBD1 identical over 11 bases. The length of the CDR3 is 13 residues. V dropped 7 bases and J dropped 12; count of bases not matched to a gene: 8. CDR1 and CDR2 (germline): SGHTA, FQGNSA.

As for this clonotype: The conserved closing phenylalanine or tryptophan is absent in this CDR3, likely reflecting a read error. The CDR3 loop is CASGVTSTDTQYS. The CDR3 coding sequence is TGTGCCAGCGGCGTGACTAGCACAGATACGCAGTATTCT. The chain recombines TRBV9 with TRBJ2-3; no firm D call. The CDR3 runs 13 residues. CDR1 SGDLS and CDR2 YYNGEE come from the germline V gene.

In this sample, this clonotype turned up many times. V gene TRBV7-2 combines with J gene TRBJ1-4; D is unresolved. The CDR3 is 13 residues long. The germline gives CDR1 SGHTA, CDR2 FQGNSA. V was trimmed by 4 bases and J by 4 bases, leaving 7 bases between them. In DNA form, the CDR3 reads TGTGCCAGCAGCTCGAGGGTTAATGAAAAACTGTTTTTT. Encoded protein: CASSSRVNEKLFF.

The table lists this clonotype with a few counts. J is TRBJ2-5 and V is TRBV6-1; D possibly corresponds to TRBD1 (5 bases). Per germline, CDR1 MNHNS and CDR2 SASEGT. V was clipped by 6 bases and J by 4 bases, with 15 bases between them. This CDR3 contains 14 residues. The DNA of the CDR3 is TGTGCCAGCAGACTCCCAGGGCGAGGAGAGACCCAGTACTTC. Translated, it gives CASRLPGRGETQYF.

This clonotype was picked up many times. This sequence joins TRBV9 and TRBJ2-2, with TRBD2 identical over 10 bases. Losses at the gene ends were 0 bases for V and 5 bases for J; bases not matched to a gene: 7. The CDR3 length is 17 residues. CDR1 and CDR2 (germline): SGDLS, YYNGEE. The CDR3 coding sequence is TGTGCCAGCAGCGTAGCATCCCTAGCGGGAGTGACCGGGGAGCTGTTTTTT. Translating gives CASSVASLAGVTGELFF.

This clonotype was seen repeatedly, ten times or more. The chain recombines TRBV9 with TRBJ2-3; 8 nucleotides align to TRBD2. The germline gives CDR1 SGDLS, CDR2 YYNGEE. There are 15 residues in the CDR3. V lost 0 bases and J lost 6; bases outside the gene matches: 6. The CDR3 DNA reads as TGTGCCAGCAGCGTAGGGGGTAGCGGGAAGGATACGCAGTATTTT. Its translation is CASSVGGSGKDTQYF.

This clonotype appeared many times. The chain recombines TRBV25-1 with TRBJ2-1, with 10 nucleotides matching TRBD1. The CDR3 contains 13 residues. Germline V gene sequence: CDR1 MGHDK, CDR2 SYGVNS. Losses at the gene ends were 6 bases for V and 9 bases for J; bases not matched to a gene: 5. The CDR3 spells CASSGTGVREQFF. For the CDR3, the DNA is TGTGCCAGCAGCGGGACAGGGGTTCGTGAGCAGTTCTTC. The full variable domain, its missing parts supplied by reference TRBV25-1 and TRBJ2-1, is EADIYQTPRYLVIGTGKKITLECSQTMGHDKMYWYQQDPGMELHLIHYSYGVNSTEKGDLSSESTVSRIRTEHFPLTLESARPSHTSQYLCASSGTGVREQFFGPGTRLTVL.

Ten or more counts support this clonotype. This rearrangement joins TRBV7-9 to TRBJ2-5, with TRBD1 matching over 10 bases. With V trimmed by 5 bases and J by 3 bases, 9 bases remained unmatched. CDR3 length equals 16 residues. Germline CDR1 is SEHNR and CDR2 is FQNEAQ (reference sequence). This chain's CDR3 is CASSEGDRGWEETQYF. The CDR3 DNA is TGTGCCAGCAGCGAGGGGGACAGGGGTTGGGAAGAGACCCAGTACTTC.

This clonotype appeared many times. CDR3: CSARVRAGGARETQYF. CDR3 nucleotides: TGCAGTGCTAGAGTGAGGGCGGGGGGAGCTAGGGAGACCCAGTACTTC. This chain links TRBV20-1 with TRBJ2-5; 8 nucleotides align to TRBD2. J was trimmed by 5 bases and V by 1 base; bases with no gene match: 12. The CDR3 length is 16 residues. Germline V gene data show CDR1 as DFQATT and CDR2 as SNEGSKA (reference sequence).

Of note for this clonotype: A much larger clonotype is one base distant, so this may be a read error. CDR3 amino acids: CASSSGGASNEKLLF. The CDR3 DNA is TGTGCCAGCAGCTCGGGGGGGGCATCTAATGAAAAACTGCTTTTT. The V and J genes are TRBV5-4 and TRBJ1-4; perhaps TRBD1 as D (6 bases). Germline V gene sequence: CDR1 SGHNT, CDR2 YYREEE (reference sequence). The CDR3 extends over 15 amino acids.

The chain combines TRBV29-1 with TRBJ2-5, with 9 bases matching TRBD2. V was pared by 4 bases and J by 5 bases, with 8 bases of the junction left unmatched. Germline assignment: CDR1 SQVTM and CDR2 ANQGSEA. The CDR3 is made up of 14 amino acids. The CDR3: CSVAPAGGMETQYF. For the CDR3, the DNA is TGCAGCGTTGCTCCGGCGGGGGGGATGGAGACCCAGTACTTC.

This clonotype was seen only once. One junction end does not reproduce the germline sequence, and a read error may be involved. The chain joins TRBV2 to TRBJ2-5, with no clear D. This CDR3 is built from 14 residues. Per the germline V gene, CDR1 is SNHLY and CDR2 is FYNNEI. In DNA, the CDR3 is TGTGCCAGCAGTACCCGACAAGTTCAAGAAACCCAGTACTTC. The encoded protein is CASSTRQVQETQYF.

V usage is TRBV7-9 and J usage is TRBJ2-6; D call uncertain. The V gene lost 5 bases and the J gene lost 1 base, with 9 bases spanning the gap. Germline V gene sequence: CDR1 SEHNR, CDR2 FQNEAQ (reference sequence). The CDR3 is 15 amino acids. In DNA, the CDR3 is TGTGCCAGCAGCCCCACCGAATCTGGGGCCAACGTCCTGACTTTC. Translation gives CASSPTESGANVLTF.

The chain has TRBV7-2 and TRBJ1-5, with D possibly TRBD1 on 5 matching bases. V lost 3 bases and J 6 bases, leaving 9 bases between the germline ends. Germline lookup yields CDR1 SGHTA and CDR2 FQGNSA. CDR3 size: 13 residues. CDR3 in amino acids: CASSFSGGQPQHF. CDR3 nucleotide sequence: TGTGCCAGCAGCTTTAGCGGGGGTCAGCCCCAGCATTTT.

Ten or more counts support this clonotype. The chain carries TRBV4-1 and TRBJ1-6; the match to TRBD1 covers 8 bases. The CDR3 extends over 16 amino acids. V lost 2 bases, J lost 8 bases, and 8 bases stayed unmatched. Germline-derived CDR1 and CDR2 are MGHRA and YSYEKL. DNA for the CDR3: TGCGCCAGCAGCCAACCCGTGGACAGGGTTTATTCACCCCTCCACTTT. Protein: CASSQPVDRVYSPLHF.

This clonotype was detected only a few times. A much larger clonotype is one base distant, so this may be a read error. DNA for the CDR3: TGTGCCAGCAGTGTCGGGGTTAGCGGGGGGGTAAAGATGTACCAAGACACCCAGTACTTC. Translated, it gives CASSVGVSGGVKMYQDTQYF. The chain combines TRBV2 with TRBJ2-5, with TRBD2 matching 11 bases. This CDR3 has 20 amino acids. The germline V gene encodes CDR1 SNHLY and CDR2 FYNNEI.